This T cell receptor beta chain was identified during a study of blood T cell repertoires in COVID-19. Trimming at V came to 5 bases and at J to 6 bases, leaving 6 bases not matched to a gene. CDR3 length equals 13 residues. Method: immunoSEQ multiplex PCR; TCRdb's copy keeps in-frame clones and lacks some. The data contain roughly 150,000 clones, roughly 80% of them singletons. The chain carries TRBV12-3 or TRBV12-4 and TRBJ1-1; 7 bases agree with TRBD1. The receptor comes from a woman of 80 years or more with acute or convalescent COVID-19. Sequencing was done on a sample of peripheral blood. The CDR3 nucleotides read TGTGCCAGCAGTCTAACAGGGGAGGCTGAAGCTTTCTTT. Protein product: CASSLTGEAEAFF.